This section outlines one T cell receptor beta chain sequence together with its context. Antigen unknown. These data are taken from a study of post-analysis software for immune sequencing data. The study, taken as a whole, reports: There were several TRBV segments more frequent in patients than controls, and TRBV5-6, TRBV5-1 and TRBV20-1 were among them.

The CDR3 consists of 17 residues. Germline loops: CDR1 MNHEY, CDR2 SVGEGT. V was clipped by 6 bases and J by 4 bases; unmatched bases: 14. Unique molecular identifiers featured in each of the TCR beta cDNA libraries. TCRdb analysed the PCR reads with MiXCR anew, one entry per CDR3 protein. The table shows some 700,000 distinct CDR3 sequences, with 59% occurring only once. Sequenced: blood. The TCR was taken from a girl aged 2 to 10 with multiple sclerosis. The rearrangement links TRBV6-2 or TRBV6-3 to TRBJ2-3; 9 positions agree with TRBD2. The CDR3 DNA is TGTGCCAGCAGCCCCGCCTGGCTAGCGGGGAATTCAGATACGCAGTATTTT. Encoded protein: CASSPAWLAGNSDTQYF.